This T cell receptor beta chain was found in a study of blood T cell repertoires in COVID-19 (dated by TCRdb to about 2020). Regarding the complete study: The collaborator samples originated in the United States, Italy and Spain and spanned the acute and convalescent phases of COVID-19. The prospective study material was composed of cDNA or gDNA derived from T cells, B-cell-depleted T cells, or PBMCs. Subjects who had been exposed to COVID-19, were actively infected with it, or had recovered from it provided the deeply sampled blood TCRbeta repertoires that made up the dataset. The repertoires were released in a freely available public database intended as a resource for research on the immune response to SARS-CoV-2. Samples came from the ongoing ImmuneRACE study (first 160 participants) plus 1,254 subjects from 6 global collaborators. Sample metadata almost always included a de-identified subject ID, COVID-19 status, age in years and sex. Where HLA class I and class II types were available, the types were taken from metadata supplied by the sample provider, not from assay-based typing.

The V end loses 2 bases and the J end loses 5 bases, and a stretch of 16 bases separates them. As encoded in the germline V gene, CDR1 is SGHTA while CDR2 is FQGNSA. From cysteine to phenylalanine, the CDR3 is 15 amino acids long. The kept DNA is CDR3 alone, 45 bases in frame from the first base. TCRbeta CDR3 regions were amplified from genomic DNA using the immunoSEQ Assay, a bias-controlled multiplex PCR. In the original analysis: The number of nucleated cells in each sample was estimated by amplification of reference gene primers within the assay. To quantify the absolute abundance of each unique TCRbeta CDR3 rearrangement, sequence reads were collapsed and filtered. For each sample, productive Simpson clonality was calculated as the square root of Simpson's diversity index over productive rearrangements. Sourced from immuneACCESS, this table was stored by TCRdb with only in-frame sequences that have V and J called. A share of the clones is absent; for the studies checked, an unresolved V gene accounts for under half, and the remainder has no known explanation. The V and J calls and clone size were taken over from that table, and D and trimming were inferred from the DNA. In this sample the table shows a few hundred thousand clones, 87% of which occur a single time. Clones ranked in the top ten supply 6% to 7% of the sample.

Concerning this clone itself: The antigen this receptor binds is unknown. Base quality data are lacking; no much larger clone is found one base away.

Enrolling through a virtual design, the prospective study's participants ranged in age from roughly 18 to 90 years and lived across roughly 23 United States geographic areas. In the prospective study, participants were assigned to cohorts based on the clinical history participants reported in a screening survey and a study questionnaire. ImmuneRACE Cohort 3 recovered participants were defined by two consecutive negative NP/OP PCR tests, healthcare professional clearance, or symptom resolution. In the prospective study, whole blood, serum and a nasopharyngeal or oropharyngeal swab were collected from each participant by mobile phlebotomists. Over a 2-month period, participants in the prospective study had the option of providing additional blood draws and questionnaires. Before DNA extraction, blood samples from the prospective study were shipped at room temperature or frozen. What the research found in general, with its limitations: The amount of clinical and demographic metadata varied by source and participant and was provided uncurated.

The sequencing sample was made of PBMCs or T cells enriched from blood (not recorded which). This TCR derives from a woman in her thirties or forties who had recovered from COVID-19. The receptor chain draws on TRBV7-2 and TRBJ2-7, with no confident D gene call. CDR3 sequence: CASSLLNLLEDEQYF. The nucleotide sequence reads TGTGCCAGCAGCTTACTTAACCTGCTTGAGGACGAGCAGTACTTC.